Below are 22 T cell receptor beta chains sequenced from a single sample in a study of shared clonotypes between healthy human individuals. The assay was immunoSEQ multiplex PCR, and TCRdb's table has in-frame clones only and misses some. The data contain over 2 million clones, about 90% of them singletons. Sequencing was carried out using naive CD4+ T cells from PBMCs. Subset described: CD45RA+ positively selected. Receptors originate from a young man in good health. Some clones in this sample may be carry-over from other donors' samples.

The count of this clone is one. This sequence joins TRBV4-3 and TRBJ2-7; 7 bases are shared with TRBD2. V lost 4 bases, J lost 6 bases, and 18 bases stayed unmatched. Germline CDR1 LGHNA, CDR2 YSLEER. The CDR3 loop spans 17 amino acids. Here the CDR3 reads CASSPTAGAMKVGEQYF. DNA for the CDR3: TGCGCCAGCAGCCCCACGGCGGGAGCGATGAAGGTTGGCGAGCAGTACTTC.

The chain employs TRBV4-1 and TRBJ1-5; D gene ambiguous. Germline lookup yields CDR1 MGHRA and CDR2 YSYEKL. The CDR3 has 13 amino acids. V was pared by 2 bases and J by 6 bases, with 8 bases between. CDR3 loop: CASSQRLFQPQHF. For the CDR3, the DNA is TGCGCCAGCAGCCAACGGCTGTTTCAGCCCCAGCATTTT.

The chain joins TRBV6-1 to TRBJ2-7; perhaps TRBD1 as D (5 bases). The CDR3 is 15 amino acids. CDR1 and CDR2 from the germline V gene are MNHNS and SASEGT. The V end was cut by 8 bases, the J end by 1 base, with 18 bases between. CDR3 DNA sequence: TGTGCCAGCGCCCGGATCGAGACAGCGTCCTACGAGCAGTACTTC. Its protein is CASARIETASYEQYF.

The chain is built from TRBV5-1 and TRBJ2-7; D is possibly TRBD2 (6 bases). V was pared by 0 bases and J by 6 bases, with 19 bases between. This CDR3 spans 16 amino acids. The germline CDR1 and CDR2 sequences are SGHRS and YFSETQ. The CDR3 protein is CASSLAQTGTSGEQYF. CDR3 nucleotides: TGCGCCAGCAGCTTGGCTCAAACCGGGACTTCTGGCGAGCAGTACTTC.

The chain combines TRBV9 with TRBJ1-5; no reliable D call. CDR1 is SGDLS, CDR2 YYNGEE, per germline. There are 15 residues in the CDR3. The V end was cut by 0 bases, the J end by 7 bases, with 14 bases between. Here the CDR3 reads CASSVDHEVGQPQHF. The CDR3 coding sequence is TGTGCCAGCAGCGTAGATCATGAGGTAGGGCAGCCCCAGCATTTT.

The genes are TRBV27 and TRBJ2-1; 7 bases line up with TRBD2. V was clipped by 8 bases and J by 2 bases; unmatched bases: 9. The germline gives CDR1 MNHEY, CDR2 SMNVEV (reference sequence). The CDR3 has 15 amino acids. The CDR3 is CASFHRLAAYNEQFF. The CDR3 nucleotides are TGTGCCAGCTTCCATCGACTAGCTGCCTACAATGAGCAGTTCTTC.

The V gene is TRBV11-2, the J gene TRBJ2-6; tentative D call: TRBD1 (6 bases). From germline, CDR1 is SGHAT and CDR2 FQNNGV. CDR3 length equals 19 residues. Between the trimmed V and J ends, which lost 1 base and 1 base, there was a span of 17 bases. The CDR3 DNA follows: TGTGCCAGCAGCTTAGGATGGTGGACAGACTTTTCTGGGGCCAACGTCCTGACTTTC. It is translated as CASSLGWWTDFSGANVLTF.

The chain uses TRBV19 and TRBJ1-1, with D maybe TRBD1 (5 bases). This CDR3 contains 15 residues. Trimming took off 7 bases at V and 0 bases at J, with 15 bases between the two ends. The germline gives CDR1 LNHDA, CDR2 SQIVND (reference sequence). In DNA, the CDR3 is TGTGCCAGTAAGATTGGGGGGGTTATGAACACTGAAGCTTTCTTT. This translates into CASKIGGVMNTEAFF. The entire variable domain, with the rest obtained from reference TRBV19 and TRBJ1-1, is as follows: DGGITQSPKYLFRKEGQNVTLSCEQNLNHDAMYWYRQDPGQGLRLIYYSQIVNDFQKGDIAEGYSVSREKKESFPLTVTSAQKNPTAFYLCASKIGGVMNTEAFFGQGTRLTVV.

CDR3 bases: TGTGCCAGCAGCTTGGGGCCCCATAGCAATCAGCCCCAGCATTTT. It encodes CASSLGPHSNQPQHF. This chain links TRBV5-4 with TRBJ1-5; D is unresolved. V lost 0 bases and J 0 bases, leaving 7 bases between the germline ends. Germline V lookup: CDR1 SGHNT, CDR2 YYREEE (reference sequence). The CDR3 runs 15 residues.

This chain connects TRBV10-3 to TRBJ2-7, with 7 bases matching TRBD2. Germline values: CDR1 ENHRY, CDR2 SYGVKD. The CDR3 consists of 16 residues. J lost 5 bases, V lost 5 bases, and 15 bases had no gene match. The CDR3: CAISNPNGLVAHEQYF. CDR3 in DNA: TGTGCCATCAGTAACCCGAACGGACTAGTCGCCCACGAGCAGTACTTC.

The CDR3 sequence: CASSEGWGSTNYGYTF. Written as DNA, the CDR3 is TGTGCCAGCAGTGAAGGGTGGGGCAGCACTAACTATGGCTACACCTTC. This chain connects TRBV6-1 to TRBJ1-2; a possible D gene is TRBD1 (5 bases). V shed 1 base and J shed 0 bases, with 12 bases lying between them. Germline CDR1 MNHNS, CDR2 SASEGT. The CDR3 totals 16 residues.

This chain connects TRBV6-1 to TRBJ2-2, with 8 bases lining up with TRBD2. Germline V CDR1 and CDR2: MNHNS, SASEGT. The CDR3 covers 12 residues. The CDR3 nucleotides are TGTGGAGCGGGGGAGCGGACCGGGGAGCTGTTTTTT. It yields the protein CGAGERTGELFF.

The V gene is TRBV6-1, the J gene TRBJ2-7; 9 bases are a match to TRBD2. Germline V CDR1 and CDR2: MNHNS, SASEGT. Trimming took 3 bases from V and 5 from J; bases not matched to a gene: 5. This CDR3 comprises 14 residues. The CDR3 sequence: CASSEGLAIHEQYF. DNA of the CDR3: TGTGCCAGCAGTGAGGGACTAGCTATCCACGAGCAGTACTTC.

The gene calls are TRBV11-3 and TRBJ1-3; D is ambiguous. The germline V gene has CDR1 SGHNT and CDR2 YENEEA. V shed 3 bases and J shed 0 bases, with 12 bases lying between them. The CDR3 contains 16 residues. The CDR3 protein is CASSFRGGDSGNTIYF. The CDR3 DNA reads as TGTGCCAGCAGCTTTCGGGGTGGGGACTCTGGAAACACCATATATTTT.

This chain connects TRBV5-4 to TRBJ2-7, with 8 bases identical to TRBD2. This CDR3 region has 15 residues. Germline-derived CDR1 and CDR2 are SGHNT and YYREEE (reference sequence). The junction had 5 bases not matched to a gene; V was cut back by 0 bases and J by 3 bases. The CDR3 nucleotides read TGTGCCAGCAGCTTGGGGAGCGGGAGTAACTACGAGCAGTACTTC. It encodes CASSLGSGSNYEQYF.

The V call is TRBV19, the J call TRBJ2-3; 9 nucleotides align to TRBD2. Looked up from germline, CDR1 is LNHDA and CDR2 is SQIVND (reference sequence). The CDR3 is made up of 19 amino acids. V lost 1 base, J lost 3 bases, and 14 bases stayed unmatched. Here the CDR3 reads CASSIGRTSVQGGTDTQYF. In DNA form, the CDR3 reads TGTGCCAGTAGTATAGGCCGGACTAGCGTCCAGGGGGGTACAGATACGCAGTATTTT.

This clone was observed once. In nucleotides, the CDR3 is TGCGCCAGCAGCAGGTGGACCGGGACAGGGGAAAATGAGCAGTTCTTC. Amino acids: CASSRWTGTGENEQFF. V usage is TRBV5-1 and J usage is TRBJ2-1; 10 nucleotides match TRBD1. Germline assignment: CDR1 SGHRS and CDR2 YFSETQ. Germline trimming cut 4 bases from V and 7 bases from J; bases unmatched to any gene: 11. The CDR3 sequence is 16 residues long.

This clone was recorded only once. The CDR3 DNA is TGTGCCAGCAGCCCGCAGTGGCTTGACAATGAGCAGTTCTTC. Translation gives CASSPQWLDNEQFF. V and J are TRBV7-3 and TRBJ2-1; D unresolved. Germline assignment: CDR1 SGHTA and CDR2 FQGTGA. V was shortened by 5 bases and J by 5 bases, with 13 bases between the two germline ends. The CDR3 consists of 14 residues.

The rearrangement uses TRBV7-9 and TRBJ2-1, with TRBD1 matching over 7 bases. The trim removed 1 base at V and 3 bases at J, leaving 6 bases unmatched. CDR3 length: 16 residues. Germline CDR1 reads SEHNR; CDR2 reads FQNEAQ (reference sequence). DNA for the CDR3: TGTGCCAGCAGCTTAGGACAGGGTGGGAGCTACAATGAGCAGTTCTTC. Translated: CASSLGQGGSYNEQFF.

CDR3 nucleotides: TGTGCCAGCAGCTCTACTAGCGAAGCCTACAATGAGCAGTTCTTC. This encodes CASSSTSEAYNEQFF. V is TRBV7-3 and J is TRBJ2-1; 7 bases line up with TRBD2. Germline CDR1 SGHTA, CDR2 FQGTGA. V gave up 4 bases and J gave up 2 bases; unmatched junction bases: 5. The CDR3 spans 15 residues.

The rearrangement uses TRBV29-1 and TRBJ2-3, with 9 bases aligning to TRBD1. CDR1 is SQVTM and CDR2 is ANQGSEA in the germline V gene. The CDR3 length is 14 residues. The J segment lost 1 base and the V segment lost 6 bases, leaving 5 bases of the junction unmatched. The CDR3 spells CSVTGGVGTDTQYF. CDR3 sequence (DNA): TGCAGCGTGACAGGGGGGGTGGGCACAGATACGCAGTATTTT.

As DNA, the CDR3 is TGTGCCTGGAGCATAATTGGAGGCAATGAGCAGTTCTTC. Translating gives CAWSIIGGNEQFF. J is TRBJ2-1 and V is TRBV30; weak D call: TRBD2 (5 bases). Germline V CDR1 and CDR2: GTSNPN, SVGIG (reference sequence). Trimming removed 3 bases from V and 6 bases from J, with 12 bases in between. The CDR3 covers 13 residues.